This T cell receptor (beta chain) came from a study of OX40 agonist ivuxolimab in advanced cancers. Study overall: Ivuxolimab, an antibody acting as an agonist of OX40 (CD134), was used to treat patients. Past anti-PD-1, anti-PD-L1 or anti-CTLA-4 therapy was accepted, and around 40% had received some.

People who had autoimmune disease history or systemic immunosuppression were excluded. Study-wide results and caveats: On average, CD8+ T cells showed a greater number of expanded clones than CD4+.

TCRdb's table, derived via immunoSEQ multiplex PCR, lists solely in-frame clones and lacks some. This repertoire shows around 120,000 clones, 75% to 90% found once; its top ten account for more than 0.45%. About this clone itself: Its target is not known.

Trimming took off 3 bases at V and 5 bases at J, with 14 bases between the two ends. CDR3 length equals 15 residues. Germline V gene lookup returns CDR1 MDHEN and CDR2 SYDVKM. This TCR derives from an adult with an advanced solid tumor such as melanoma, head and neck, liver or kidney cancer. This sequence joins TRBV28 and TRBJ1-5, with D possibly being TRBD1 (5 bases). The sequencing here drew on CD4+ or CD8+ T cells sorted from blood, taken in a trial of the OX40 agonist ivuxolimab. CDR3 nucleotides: TGTGCCAGCAGTTTCAGGGATCGGCGGGATCAGCCCCAGCATTTT. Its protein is CASSFRDRRDQPQHF.